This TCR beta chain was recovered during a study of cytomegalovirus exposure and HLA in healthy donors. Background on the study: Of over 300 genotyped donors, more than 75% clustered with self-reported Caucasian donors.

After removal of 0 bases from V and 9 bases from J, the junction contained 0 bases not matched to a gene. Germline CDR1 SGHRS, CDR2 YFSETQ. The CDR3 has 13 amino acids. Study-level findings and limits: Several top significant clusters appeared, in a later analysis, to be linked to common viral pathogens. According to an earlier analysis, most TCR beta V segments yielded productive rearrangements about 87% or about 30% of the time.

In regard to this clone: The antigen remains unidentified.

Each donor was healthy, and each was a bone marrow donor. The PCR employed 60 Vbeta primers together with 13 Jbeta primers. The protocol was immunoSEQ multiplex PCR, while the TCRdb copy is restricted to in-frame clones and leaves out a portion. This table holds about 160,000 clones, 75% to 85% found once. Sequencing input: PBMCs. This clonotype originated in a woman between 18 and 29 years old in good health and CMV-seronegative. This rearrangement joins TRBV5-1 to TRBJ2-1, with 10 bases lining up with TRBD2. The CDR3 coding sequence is TGCGCCAGCAGCTTGGGGACTAGCGGTGAGCAGTTCTTC. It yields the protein CASSLGTSGEQFF.